The present T cell receptor (beta chain) was sequenced within a study of tissue T cells after allogeneic stem cell transplantation. Overall study: Pathologist H&E review favored samples with visible lymphocytes for sequencing among multiple samples.

Germline-derived CDR1 and CDR2 are KGHDR and SFDVKD. Trimming removed 8 bases at V and 3 bases at J, with 16 bases between. The CDR3 is 14 amino acids. Retrospectively chosen non-transplant comparators had other cancers and at least five gastrointestinal samples, without known gastrointestinal disease. Study-wide results and limits: Only a limited share of tissue TCRs appeared in blood or spleen. Anatomically similar tissues had similar TCR repertoires within each patient.

Some clones are missing from TCRdb's copy, which holds only in-frame ones; the method was immunoSEQ multiplex PCR. The sample contains about 25,000 clones, about 73% of which appear only once. Of note for this clone: Its target is unknown.

V gene TRBV24-1 combines with J gene TRBJ2-7; possible D gene TRBD1, 7 bases. The sequences come from tissue from the ileum, collected at autopsy. The TCR originated in a female donor older than 55 with lung cancer. The DNA of the CDR3 is TGTGCCACCACAGGGGGGAGTAAAAGCTACGAGCAGTACTTC. Translated, it gives CATTGGSKSYEQYF.